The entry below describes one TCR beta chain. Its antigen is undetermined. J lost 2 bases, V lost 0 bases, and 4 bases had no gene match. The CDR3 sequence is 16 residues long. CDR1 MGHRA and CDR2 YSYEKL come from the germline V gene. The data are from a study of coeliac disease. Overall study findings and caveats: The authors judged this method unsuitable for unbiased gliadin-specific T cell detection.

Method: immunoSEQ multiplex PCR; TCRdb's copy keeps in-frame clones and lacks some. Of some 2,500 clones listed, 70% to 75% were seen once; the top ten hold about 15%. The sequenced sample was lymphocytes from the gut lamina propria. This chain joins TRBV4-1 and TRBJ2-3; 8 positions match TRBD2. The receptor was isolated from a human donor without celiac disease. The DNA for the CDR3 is TGCGCCAGCAGCCAAGATAGGCGGGGGGACACAGATACGCAGTATTTT. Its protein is CASSQDRRGDTDTQYF.